These 2 T cell receptor beta chains came from one sample sequenced in a study of CD8 T cells in ankylosing spondylitis. Study-level points and caveats: A TCR beta motif of 7 or 8 highly homologous variants appeared characteristic of ankylosing spondylitis blood.

For these receptors, no antigen is known. TCRdb used MiXCR to reprocess the 5' RACE reads, holding one entry per CDR3 protein. The table has about 800,000 distinct CDR3 sequences, 12% seen once; the top ten hold roughly 0.51%. The material sequenced was blood, either unsorted or a sorted T cell fraction (not recorded which). The receptor source for this set is a male donor with ankylosing spondylitis.

The chain uses TRBV7-2 and TRBJ1-5; the D gene is possibly TRBD1 (6 bases). The germline CDR1 and CDR2 sequences are SGHTA and FQGNSA. The CDR3 loop spans 15 amino acids. V was cut by 5 bases and J by 3 bases, with 14 bases left in between. CDR3 nucleotide sequence: TGTGCCAGCAGCCCTGCTACAGGGAACAATCAGCCCCAGCATTTT. As protein: CASSPATGNNQPQHF.

The chain links TRBV25-1 to TRBJ2-1; D is undetermined. The V and J ends lost 1 base and 7 bases respectively, with 17 bases between them. The CDR3 length is 16 residues. Germline V gene sequence: CDR1 MGHDK, CDR2 SYGVNS. CDR3 in amino acids: CASSELIGSAINEQFF. The DNA of the CDR3 is TGTGCCAGCAGTGAATTAATCGGCTCTGCCATAAATGAGCAGTTCTTC.